The 29 T cell receptor beta chains below come from one sample, sequenced in a study of cytomegalovirus exposure and HLA in healthy donors. Vbeta (60) and Jbeta (13) primers were used in the PCR. The protocol was immunoSEQ multiplex PCR, while the TCRdb copy is restricted to in-frame clones and leaves out a portion. The top ten clones hold nearly 4% of a sample with around 140,000 clones, about 76% of them seen once. The sequencing input was PBMCs. The source of these receptors is a male donor in good health and CMV-seronegative.

The chain uses TRBV6-5 and TRBJ2-1; TRBD2 matches 8 bases. V gave up 2 bases and J gave up 2 bases; unmatched junction bases: 5. Germline CDR1 MNHEY, CDR2 SVGAGI. The CDR3 contains 16 residues. CDR3 in amino acids: CASSYKRESPYNEQFF. The CDR3, as DNA: TGTGCCAGCAGTTACAAGCGGGAGTCGCCCTACAATGAGCAGTTCTTC.

The rearrangement links TRBV15 to TRBJ1-5; D call uncertain. The germline gives CDR1 LNHNV, CDR2 YYDKDF (reference sequence). V lost 3 bases and J lost 7, with 10 bases in between. The CDR3 spans 13 residues. The CDR3 nucleotides are TGTGCCACCAGCAGGCCGAGGGCCCAGCCCCAGCATTTT. This gives the protein CATSRPRAQPQHF.

The chain has TRBV7-2 and TRBJ2-4, with TRBD1 matching over 10 bases. Germline assignment: CDR1 SGHTA and CDR2 FQGNSA. Germline trimming cut 0 bases from V and 2 bases from J; bases unmatched to any gene: 4. The CDR3 has 17 residues. The CDR3 is CASSLARGQGTKNIQYF. CDR3 nucleotide sequence: TGTGCCAGCAGCTTAGCACGGGGACAGGGGACCAAAAACATTCAGTACTTC.

The chain combines TRBV30 with TRBJ1-4; D possibly corresponds to TRBD1 (5 bases). Trimming took 2 bases from V and 7 from J, leaving 11 bases between them. The CDR3 extends over 13 amino acids. CDR1 and CDR2 from the germline V gene are GTSNPN and SVGIG (reference sequence). CDR3 nucleotides: TGTGCCTGGAGTCCGGGGGATAGTGAAAAACTGTTTTTT. Translating gives CAWSPGDSEKLFF. Full variable domain (remainder filled in from reference TRBV30 and TRBJ1-4): SQTIHQWPATLVQPVGSPLSLECTVEGTSNPNLYWYRQAAGRGLQLLFYSVGIGQISSEVPQNLSASRPQDRQFILSSKKLLLSDSGFYLCAWSPGDSEKLFFGSGTQLSVL.

This rearrangement joins TRBV9 to TRBJ2-2; 9 bases match TRBD1. The CDR3 sequence is 15 residues long. J was trimmed by 0 bases and V by 3 bases; bases with no gene match: 0. CDR1 and CDR2 (germline): SGDLS, YYNGEE. The CDR3 DNA reads as TGTGCCAGCAGCGGGGACAGGGCGAACACCGGGGAGCTGTTTTTT. Its protein product is CASSGDRANTGELFF. The entire variable domain, with the rest obtained from reference TRBV9 and TRBJ2-2, is as follows: DSGVTQTPKHLITATGQRVTLRCSPRSGDLSVYWYQQSLDQGLQFLIQYYNGEERAKGNILERFSAQQFPDLHSELNLSSLELGDSALYFCASSGDRANTGELFFGEGSRLTVL.

This rearrangement joins TRBV27 to TRBJ2-7, with TRBD1 matching over 7 bases. The germline CDR1 and CDR2 sequences are MNHEY and SMNVEV (reference sequence). The V gene end was trimmed by 6 bases and the J gene end by 1 base; junction bases not matched to a gene: 9. The CDR3 is made up of 15 amino acids. In nucleotides, the CDR3 is TGTGCCAGCAGCGAAAGGCCAGGGGGTTCCTACGAGCAGTACTTC. Translation gives CASSERPGGSYEQYF.

The chain is built from TRBV19 and TRBJ2-3; 8 bases are a match to TRBD2. The CDR3 is 14 residues long. The germline gives CDR1 LNHDA, CDR2 SQIVND (reference sequence). J lost 3 bases, V lost 7 bases, and 6 bases had no gene match. CDR3 bases: TGTGCCAGTACCCCGCGGGGGGCTACAGATACGCAGTATTTT. Its protein is CASTPRGATDTQYF.

Only a few counts were recorded for this clone. The rearrangement joins TRBV5-1 to TRBJ1-3, with 7 nucleotides matching TRBD1. The ends lost 4 bases at V and 0 bases at J; junction bases unmatched: 4. The CDR3 runs 15 residues. The germline V gene has CDR1 SGHRS and CDR2 YFSETQ. The CDR3 sequence is CASSLTGDSGNTIYF. In DNA, the CDR3 is TGCGCCAGCAGCCTCACAGGGGACTCTGGAAACACCATATATTTT.

The chain carries TRBV29-1 and TRBJ2-2; D perhaps matches TRBD2 (6 bases). CDR1 and CDR2 from the germline V gene are SQVTM and ANQGSEA. This CDR3 contains 14 residues. V lost 4 bases, J lost 0 bases, and 9 bases lay in between. The CDR3 DNA follows: TGCAGCGTTGGGAGGGATCCGAACACCGGGGAGCTGTTTTTT. It yields the protein CSVGRDPNTGELFF.

This rearrangement joins TRBV5-1 to TRBJ1-2; weak D call: TRBD1 (5 bases). CDR1 is SGHRS and CDR2 is YFSETQ in the germline V gene. The CDR3 consists of 14 residues. V was clipped by 4 bases and J by 2 bases, with 12 bases between them. The CDR3 DNA reads as TGCGCCAGCAGCCCACGGGGGGGGAACTATGGCTACACCTTC. Protein: CASSPRGGNYGYTF.

The chain uses TRBV19 and TRBJ2-3; TRBD2 aligns across 7 bases. The CDR3 has 15 residues. Germline CDR1 LNHDA, CDR2 SQIVND (reference sequence). V lost 6 bases to trimming and J lost 0 bases; unmatched junction nucleotides: 6. The CDR3, as DNA: TGTGCCAGTAGCAGGGCGGGGGTGAGCACAGATACGCAGTATTTT. Protein product: CASSRAGVSTDTQYF.

This chain links TRBV5-1 with TRBJ2-1; D unresolved. From germline, CDR1 is SGHRS and CDR2 YFSETQ. With 4 bases removed from V and 0 bases from J, the gap between germline ends came to 8 bases. The CDR3 loop spans 14 amino acids. The CDR3 protein is CASSPSSSYNEQFF. For the CDR3, the DNA is TGCGCCAGCAGCCCGTCGAGCTCCTACAATGAGCAGTTCTTC. The full variable domain, rest sourced from reference TRBV5-1 and TRBJ2-1, is KAGVTQTPRYLIKTRGQQVTLSCSPISGHRSVSWYQQTPGQGLQFLFEYFSETQRNKGNFPGRFSGRQFSNSRSEMNVSTLELGDSALYLCASSPSSSYNEQFFGPGTRLTVL.

This clone was observed a single time. The gene calls are TRBV10-3 and TRBJ2-7; the match to TRBD1 covers 9 bases. V gave up 5 bases and J gave up 2 bases; unmatched junction bases: 7. Germline CDR1 and CDR2: ENHRY and SYGVKD. The CDR3 runs 15 residues. DNA for the CDR3: TGTGCCATCAGTCTGGACAGGGGTCTTCCCTACGAGCAGTACTTC. Its translation is CAISLDRGLPYEQYF.

V gene TRBV10-3 combines with J gene TRBJ2-3; 7 bases map to TRBD1. The CDR3 is 13 amino acids. Germline values: CDR1 ENHRY, CDR2 SYGVKD. Trimming cost V 7 bases and J 6 bases; bases outside gene matches: 7. For the CDR3, the DNA is TGTGCCATCAAGGGGGCTGGTGGCGATACGCAGTATTTT. As protein: CAIKGAGGDTQYF.

V gene TRBV10-1 combines with J gene TRBJ1-2, with TRBD1 matching 9 bases. Germline loops: CDR1 WNHNN, CDR2 SYGVQD (reference sequence). The CDR3 loop spans 20 amino acids. Trimming removed 3 bases from V and 3 bases from J; junction bases left unmatched: 20. CDR3 region: CASSEKLVFFPRDRDYGYTF. The CDR3 coding sequence is TGCGCCAGCAGTGAAAAATTAGTTTTTTTTCCTCGGGACAGGGACTATGGCTACACCTTC.

The rearrangement links TRBV4-1 to TRBJ1-2; weak D call: TRBD1 (6 bases). Germline values: CDR1 MGHRA, CDR2 YSYEKL. Trimming pared 3 bases from V and 7 bases from J, leaving 15 bases between. The CDR3 consists of 14 residues. CDR3 in amino acids: CASSQAGGASGYTF. CDR3 DNA: TGCGCCAGCAGCCAGGCTGGGGGGGCTAGTGGCTACACCTTC.

The rearrangement uses TRBV6-1 and TRBJ2-7, with 7 bases identical to TRBD1. Per the germline V gene, CDR1 is MNHNS and CDR2 is SASEGT. V lost 5 bases, J lost 3 bases, and 10 bases stayed unmatched. This CDR3 spans 15 amino acids. The CDR3 coding sequence is TGTGCCAGCAGTAGGACAGGTTTGACTGGCTACGAGCAGTACTTC. This encodes CASSRTGLTGYEQYF.

The V gene is TRBV7-2, the J gene TRBJ2-1, with TRBD1 identical over 7 bases. Per germline, CDR1 SGHTA and CDR2 FQGNSA. This CDR3 contains 14 residues. Germline trimming cut 1 base from V and 7 bases from J; bases unmatched to any gene: 4. The CDR3 DNA is TGTGCCAGCAGCTTAGGACAGGGAAAAAATGAGCAGTTCTTC. It encodes CASSLGQGKNEQFF.

Only a few counts were recorded for this clone. At the DNA level, this CDR3 is encoded by other sequences in the same sample as well. J is TRBJ2-7 and V is TRBV10-3; the match to TRBD2 covers 7 bases. V was pared by 3 bases and J by 1 base, with 3 bases of the junction left unmatched. CDR3 size: 14 residues. Germline V CDR1 and CDR2: ENHRY, SYGVKD. CDR3 protein: CAISDRGDSYEQYF. For the CDR3, the DNA is TGTGCCATCAGTGATCGGGGGGATTCCTACGAGCAGTACTTC.

The genes are TRBV18 and TRBJ2-1; D may be TRBD1 (6 bases). This CDR3 has 15 amino acids. Germline V CDR1 and CDR2: KGHSH, LQKENI. V was pared by 4 bases and J by 9 bases, with 19 bases between. The CDR3 loop reads CASSLGQTPQSEQFF. In DNA, the CDR3 is TGTGCCAGCTCACTAGGACAGACACCGCAGAGTGAGCAGTTCTTC.

This clone was picked up a small number of times. The chain joins TRBV11-2 to TRBJ2-5; 9 bases fit TRBD2. V shed 3 bases, J shed 0 bases, and the junction held 5 bases outside the gene matches. Germline V lookup: CDR1 SGHAT, CDR2 FQNNGV. The CDR3 has 16 amino acids. This CDR3 reads CASSFGLAGNQETQYF. The CDR3 nucleotides are TGTGCCAGCAGCTTCGGGCTAGCGGGGAACCAAGAGACCCAGTACTTC. Complete variable domain (other parts from reference TRBV11-2 and TRBJ2-5): EAGVAQSPRYKIIEKRQSVAFWCNPISGHATLYWYQQILGQGPKLLIQFQNNGVVDDSQLPKDRFSAERLKGVDSTLKIQPAKLEDSAVYLCASSFGLAGNQETQYFGPGTRLLVL.

This clone appeared a few times. The chain joins TRBV5-6 to TRBJ2-7; D is unclear. Per germline, CDR1 SGHDT and CDR2 YYEEEE. V dropped 0 bases and J dropped 0 bases, with 13 bases sitting between them. CDR3 size: 16 residues. The CDR3, as DNA: TGTGCCAGCAGCTTGGCACGTGAAAAGAGCTCCTACGAGCAGTACTTC. Amino acid sequence: CASSLAREKSSYEQYF.

This rearrangement joins TRBV23-1 to TRBJ2-7; perhaps TRBD2 as D (6 bases). TRBV23-1 falls under the ORF class, with uncertain function. This CDR3 has 14 amino acids. V was trimmed by 7 bases and J by 2 bases, leaving 15 bases between them. This CDR3 is CASTRDSPPYEQYF. CDR3 in DNA: TGCGCCAGCACCCGGGACTCCCCTCCCTACGAGCAGTACTTC.

The chain uses TRBV19 and TRBJ2-2; 7 bases align to TRBD1. Germline loops: CDR1 LNHDA, CDR2 SQIVND (reference sequence). Trimming removed 5 bases from V and 4 bases from J; junction bases left unmatched: 10. The CDR3 totals 16 residues. The CDR3 coding sequence is TGTGCCAGTAGTCTCCTGGAGACAGGGCCCACCGGGGAGCTGTTTTTT. Protein: CASSLLETGPTGELFF.

This clone was recorded once. The chain uses TRBV27 and TRBJ2-7, with D tentatively TRBD2 (5 bases). The V end lost 8 bases, the J end lost 0 bases, and 5 bases lay between the germline ends. The germline V gene has CDR1 MNHEY and CDR2 SMNVEV (reference sequence). The CDR3 consists of 11 residues. The CDR3 DNA is TGTGCCAGCGGGAGCTCCTACGAGCAGTACTTC. Translating it yields CASGSSYEQYF.

The chain carries TRBV2 and TRBJ2-1; D is unresolved. The CDR3 has 11 amino acids. CDR1 and CDR2 (germline): SNHLY, FYNNEI. Trimming removed 3 bases at V and 9 bases at J, with 6 bases between. The CDR3 reads CASSDWAEQFF. In nucleotides, the CDR3 is TGTGCCAGCAGTGATTGGGCTGAGCAGTTCTTC.

This clone is a singleton in its sample. This chain joins TRBV5-1 and TRBJ2-7; the match to TRBD1 covers 11 bases. V lost 2 bases, J lost 4 bases, and 5 bases stayed unmatched. This CDR3 is built from 15 residues. Germline lookup yields CDR1 SGHRS and CDR2 YFSETQ. For the CDR3, the DNA is TGCGCCAGCAGCTTTGGACAGGGGGCGCGGTACGAGCAGTACTTC. The encoded protein is CASSFGQGARYEQYF.

The chain uses TRBV7-5 and TRBJ2-7; the table gives TRBD2 as D, unverified against the DNA. TRBV7-5 is marked as a pseudogene. CDR3 length equals 13 residues. The DNA for the CDR3 is TGTGCCAGAAGCCTATGGACTAACTACGAGCAGTACTTC. Protein: CARSLWTNYEQYF.

J is TRBJ2-7 and V is TRBV4-3; D is perhaps TRBD1 (5 bases). The CDR3 loop spans 14 amino acids. V shed 1 base and J shed 3 bases, with 10 bases lying between them. Germline CDR1 reads LGHNA; CDR2 reads YSLEER. This CDR3 is CASSQAQGNYEQYF. Here the CDR3 DNA reads TGCGCCAGCAGCCAAGCCCAGGGTAACTACGAGCAGTACTTC.